One sample yielded the 3 T cell receptor beta chains listed below, sequenced in a study of blood T cells in healthy people across ages (dated by TCRdb to between 2014 and 2017). Receptors were amplified or captured by 5' RACE. Sequencing instrument: Illumina HiSeq 2500. The second PCR ran for roughly 7 to 11 cycles and used a J-beta primer mix along with a sample-barcoded 5' primer. Clones were called with MiXCR by TCRdb after fastp trimmed the public reads at Q25, and only in-frame beta chains were retained. Records with the same CDR3 protein are collapsed into one entry carrying the most frequent genes and DNA. The sample contains about 1.5 million distinct CDR3 sequences, 40% to 50% of them found a single time. Roughly 7.9% of the sample goes to the ten largest clones. Sample: blood. These receptors were collected from a woman aged 18-30 years in good health.

The rearrangement joins TRBV2 to TRBJ2-7; D ambiguous. Between the trimmed V and J ends, which lost 4 bases and 4 bases, there was a span of 14 bases. The germline gives CDR1 SNHLY, CDR2 FYNNEI. The CDR3 loop spans 14 amino acids. The CDR3 nucleotides are TGTGCCAGCAGTGGTACCCCGAGGCAATACGAGCAGTACTTC. Translated, it gives CASSGTPRQYEQYF.

This clonotype was counted once. This rearrangement joins TRBV20-1 to TRBJ2-1, with 10 positions matching TRBD2. Germline trimming cut 6 bases from V and 5 bases from J; bases unmatched to any gene: 7. Germline V CDR1 and CDR2: DFQATT, SNEGSKA (reference sequence). The CDR3 contains 14 residues. The CDR3 DNA reads TGCAGTGCCACCCAGCGGGAGGGTCACAATGAGCAGTTCTTC. Translating gives CSATQREGHNEQFF.

The CDR3 loop is CSATSDRGANYGYTF. The CDR3 DNA reads as TGCAGTGCTACGTCCGACAGGGGAGCTAACTATGGCTACACCTTC. The chain has TRBV20-1 and TRBJ1-2; the match to TRBD1 covers 8 bases. With V trimmed by 4 bases and J by 0 bases, 7 bases remained unmatched. In germline, CDR1 is DFQATT, CDR2 SNEGSKA (reference sequence). This CDR3 comprises 15 residues.